The present T cell receptor beta chain was sequenced within a study of blood T cell repertoires in COVID-19 (dated by TCRdb to about 2020). Turning to the overall study: Samples covering the acute and convalescent phases of COVID-19 were provided by collaborators in the United States, Italy and Spain. The material from the prospective study consisted of cDNA or gDNA derived from T cells, B-cell-depleted T cells, or PBMCs. The dataset comprised deeply sampled blood TCRbeta repertoires from subjects exposed to, actively infected with, or recovered from COVID-19. The repertoires were released in a freely available public database intended as a resource for research on the immune response to SARS-CoV-2. Samples came from the ongoing ImmuneRACE study (first 160 participants) plus 1,254 subjects from 6 global collaborators. Sample metadata almost always included a de-identified subject ID, COVID-19 status, age in years and sex. Where HLA class I and class II types were available, the types were taken from metadata supplied by the sample provider, not from assay-based typing. Broad study findings and their caveats: The quantity of clinical and demographic metadata differed by source and by participant and was supplied without curation.

Enrolling through a virtual design, the prospective study's participants ranged in age from roughly 18 to 89 years and lived across roughly 23 United States geographic areas. Cohort assignment in the prospective study relied on participant-reported clinical history from a screening survey and a study questionnaire. Recovered participants in ImmuneRACE Cohort 3 were defined as having two consecutive negative NP/OP PCR tests, clearance from a healthcare professional, or resolution of symptoms. In the prospective study, mobile phlebotomists collected whole blood, serum and a nasopharyngeal or oropharyngeal swab from each participant. Over an approximately 2-month period, participants in the prospective study had the option of providing additional blood draws and questionnaires. Before DNA extraction, blood samples from the prospective study were shipped at room temperature or frozen. TCRbeta CDR3 regions were amplified from genomic DNA using the immunoSEQ Assay, a bias-controlled multiplex PCR. In the paper's pipeline: The number of nucleated cells in each sample was estimated from the amplification of reference gene primers within the assay. To quantify the absolute abundance of each unique TCRbeta CDR3 rearrangement, sequence reads were collapsed and filtered. For each sample, productive Simpson clonality was calculated by taking the square root of Simpson's diversity index across productive rearrangements. The table comes from immuneACCESS by way of TCRdb, which keeps in-frame sequences with V and J called. Part of the clones is missing from these tables; in studies checked, under half for an unresolved V gene and the rest for unknown reasons. V and J calls and clone size are copied from that table; D and trimming were computed from the DNA. Recorded for this sample are some 320,000 clones; under 90% of them occurred a single time. Together, the top ten hold 5.2% of the sample.

As regards this clone: Which antigen it targets is not known. One base away there is no much larger clone; base qualities are not given.

V has 5 bases trimmed and J has 6 bases trimmed; junction bases matching no gene number 9. The germline V gene sets CDR1 to MDHEN and CDR2 to SYDVKM. The CDR3 runs 15 amino acids, cysteine and phenylalanine included. Solely the CDR3 DNA is kept, with 45 bases framed from the first base. The sequence was obtained from a man in his sixties who had recovered from COVID-19. This chain is built from TRBV28 and TRBJ2-1; the junction holds 8 bases that match TRBD1. Source material: PBMCs or T cells enriched from blood (not recorded which). At the DNA level, the sequence is TGTGCCAGCAGTCCTACCGGGACAGGAATCAATGAGCAGTTCTTC. The translation is CASSPTGTGINEQFF.